This record covers a single TCR beta chain. Its antigen is unknown. Sequenced by immunoSEQ multiplex PCR; TCRdb stores in-frame clones only, minus some. The profile shows over 150,000 clones, about 92% of them singletons. The sample belongs to a study of T cell responses to AZD1222 COVID-19 vaccine. Broader study findings: Dominant at 160-218 and 743-854, vaccine-associated CD4 TCRs also spanned spike. Donors, mostly white British, included more females; clonal diversity was possibly underestimated. Only 5 or 6 people who got AZD1222 tested seropositive at baseline.

The CDR3 is 11 residues long. The V gene lost 2 bases and the J gene lost 5 bases, with 1 base spanning the gap. CDR1 and CDR2 (germline): PRHDT, FYEKMQ (reference sequence). This chain uses TRBV13 with TRBJ2-1; D unclear. The receptor's source is an adult in good health. The material was peripheral blood, obtained on day 0 of MenACWY control vaccination. CDR3 region: CASSLNNEQFF. CDR3 bases: TGTGCCAGCAGCTTAAACAATGAGCAGTTCTTC.